Included here is one T cell receptor (beta chain) sequence, with context. The antigen it binds to is not known. The input lacks base qualities; no much larger clone sits a single base away. The data belong to a study of long-term antiretroviral therapy in people with HIV (dated by TCRdb to 2022 to 2024). Notes on the research overall: The earliest samples were collected approximately a decade before the 2015 WHO recommendation for immediate ART, a period when ART was typically delayed until CD4 counts fell. Among the 30 to 35 participants with HIV, over nine were female. Test extractions of a monoclonal T-cell line alongside some 35 polyclonal samples showed no cross-contamination during QIAcube processing. Whether ART initiation and durable HIV suppression were associated with changes in peripheral blood TRB repertoire composition and diversity was tested in a retrospective serial study. A total of about 190 cryopreserved PBMC samples were contributed to the cohort by 30 adults with confirmed HIV infection, with samples collected serially over a mean of 6 years (range 1-12).

Relative to germline, V is missing 6 bases and J is missing 5 bases, with 3 bases of the junction outside any gene match. Measured from the cysteine to the phenylalanine, the CDR3 is 12 residues long. The read is trimmed to its CDR3 DNA, 36 bases read in frame from base 1. CDR1 and CDR2 were assigned from the germline V gene as SGHVS and FNYEAQ. Inclusion was restricted to participants for whom at least one PBMC sample before ART initiation and at least two post-ART samples were available. Treatment was received in the United States of America by all participants with HIV. Before DNA extraction, cryopreserved samples of roughly 1-11 million PBMC were thawed and then washed. At the time of the earliest PBMC sample for each participant with HIV, ages ranged from roughly 23 to 55 years. PBMC samples from each participant spanned 1-4 timepoints before ART initiation and 2-8 timepoints after ART initiation, with a median of 7 samples. For every participant, serial HIV viral load, CD4+ T-cell count, ART history and demographic data were obtained. Genomic DNA was extracted from unsorted PBMC with a Qiagen kit on a QIAcube, with processing performed in batches of 12 samples.

The immunoSEQ hsTCRB v3.0 assay was used at survey level resolution to sequence the TRB variable region. TRB sequencing targeted a depth of about 40,000-55,000 T-cell genomes per sample. An Illumina MiSeq with a v3 150-cycle kit was used to sequence the pooled TRB libraries. For the original study's pipeline: Repertoire analysis ran in R within a reproducible Nextflow workflow covering QC, data transformation and analysis. LymphoSeq2, an R package for AIRR-Seq data exploration, was used to implement custom analyses. A few samples yielding fewer than 5000 total TRB sequences were excluded, leaving approximately 190 analyzed HIV repertoires. Among the 180 to 200 retained HIV repertoires, 59 were collected before ART initiation and 120 to 140 were collected after ART initiation. Each repertoire was downsampled to 5000 TRB nucleotide sequences, and summary statistics were averaged across 100 downsampling iterations. Only TRB sequences with CDR3 regions of at least seven amino acids were retained for analysis. A Shannon entropy-derived clonality score and the Gini coefficient were used to measure diversity. In the repertoire networks, any two of the top 5000 CDR3 amino acid sequences were linked whenever the two sequences differed by an edit distance of one. For TRB CDR3 amino acid sequences, GLIPH2 was used to predict antigen specificity groups and MHC restriction. CDR3 amino acid sequences were matched against VDJdb and McPAS-TCR to flag known CMV, EBV, HIV or tissue antigen associations. Pre-ART, post-ART and control groups were compared with Wilcoxon signed-rank tests and Holm-Bonferroni correction. Not all clones reach the TCRdb copy of this immuneACCESS table, which keeps in-frame sequences only. Checked studies attribute under half of the gap to unresolved V genes and leave the rest unexplained. V and J calls and clone size are copied from that table; D and trimming were computed from the DNA. The sample yields roughly 15,000 clones; approximately 90% were counted once. More than 10% of the sample lies in the top ten.

Broad study findings and their caveats: Since PBMC availability was limited, sequencing covered only the TCR beta chain, with no alpha chain pairing. HIV repertoires had narrower CDR3 length ranges than controls, and the network structure suggested an antigen-experienced repertoire that shifted only slightly toward naive after ART. Because cell numbers in pre-ART samples were limited, unsorted PBMC were profiled instead of sorted CD4+ and CD8+ T cells. ART initiation was associated with a significant increase in TRB diversity, but diversity stayed significantly below transplant donor controls even after long-term ART. The repertoire was dominated across all time points by expanded TRB clones identified before ART initiation, although this dominance was seen to fluctuate and to decrease in many PLHIV after ART. No data were available on ART adherence, viral resistance or therapy changes, limiting inferences about post-ART repertoire changes. Samples dated from about 2003 to 2018, and the ART regimens used may be less effective than current ones.

The sequence derives from a man aged 50 to 59 with HIV. Sample: unsorted PBMCs, taken 6.9 years after starting antiretroviral therapy. Recombination joined TRBV7-6 with TRBJ2-7, with TRBD1 identical over 8 junction bases. At the DNA level, the sequence is TGTGCCAGCAGTTCGACAGGGGACGAGCAGTACTTC. Its translation reads: CASSSTGDEQYF.